A single sample is the source of the 9 T cell receptor beta chains below, sequenced in a study of control samples from healthy donors and cancer patients. TCRdb keeps only in-frame clones here, not all; method: immunoSEQ multiplex PCR. This table holds 110,000 to 150,000 clones, around 86% found once. The specimen sequenced was blood. The source of these receptors is a man in his thirties or forties in good health.

CDR3 loop: CSVDRGQGGEQYF. The CDR3 region has the DNA TGCAGCGTAGACCGTGGACAGGGGGGCGAGCAGTACTTC. This chain uses TRBV29-1 with TRBJ2-7; 10 nucleotides line up with TRBD1. Trimming cost V 6 bases and J 6 bases; bases outside gene matches: 8. The length of the CDR3 is 13 residues. Per germline, CDR1 SQVTM and CDR2 ANQGSEA.

This chain joins TRBV6-2 or TRBV6-3 and TRBJ1-5; 7 nucleotides line up with TRBD1. The CDR3 has 17 residues. V lost 2 bases, J lost 4 bases, and 11 bases stayed unmatched. Looked up from germline, CDR1 is MNHEY and CDR2 is SVGEGT. The CDR3 spells CASSYGTYRGRNQPQHF. DNA for the CDR3: TGTGCCAGCAGTTACGGCACCTACAGGGGACGAAATCAGCCCCAGCATTTT.

Only a few counts were recorded for this clone. The identical CDR3 is also encoded by other nucleotide sequences in the sample. The rearrangement links TRBV6-5 to TRBJ1-1, with TRBD1 as a possible D gene (5 bases). The CDR3 length is 13 residues. V lost 8 bases and J 0 bases, leaving 10 bases between the germline ends. From germline, CDR1 is MNHEY and CDR2 SVGAGI. The CDR3 bases are TGTGCCAGCGGAGGGACCATGAACACTGAAGCTTTCTTT. Its protein product is CASGGTMNTEAFF.

The V call is TRBV7-2, the J call TRBJ2-4; maybe TRBD1 (5 bases). The CDR3 is made up of 15 amino acids. Trimming stripped 3 bases from V and 4 bases from J, with 13 bases between. Germline V gene sequence: CDR1 SGHTA, CDR2 FQGNSA. This CDR3 is CASSFPGPKKNIQYF. CDR3 DNA: TGTGCCAGCAGCTTTCCAGGGCCAAAGAAAAACATTCAGTACTTC.

This rearrangement joins TRBV6-5 to TRBJ2-3; D gene ambiguous. V lost 2 bases and J lost 0, with 6 bases in between. This CDR3 has 14 amino acids. The germline V gene has CDR1 MNHEY and CDR2 SVGAGI. In DNA form, the CDR3 reads TGTGCCAGCAGTTACAGTGCTAGCACAGATACGCAGTATTTT. Translated: CASSYSASTDTQYF.

Details on this clone: Germline and junction disagree at one end, which may indicate a read error. The rearrangement joins TRBV20-1 to TRBJ2-2; 7 bases align to TRBD2. The CDR3 sequence is 12 residues long. Germline-derived CDR1 and CDR2 are DFQATT and SNEGSKA (reference sequence). CDR3 DNA: TGCAGTACTAGTACTAGCGCCGGGGAGCTGTTTTTT. Amino acids: CSTSTSAGELFF.

DNA for the CDR3: TGTGCCAGCAGCGAACGGGACCCCGCGGTCTATGGCTACACCTTC. Its protein is CASSERDPAVYGYTF. The chain links TRBV3-1 (or the pseudogene TRBV3-2) to TRBJ1-2; possible D gene TRBD1, 5 bases. Trimming left V 5 bases short and J 4 bases short, with 17 bases between. The CDR3 runs to 15 residues. Germline loops: CDR1 LGHDT, CDR2 YNNKEL (reference sequence).

The CDR3 loop reads CASSKTGTGDYEQYF. CDR3 coding DNA: TGTGCCAGTAGTAAGACCGGGACAGGAGACTACGAGCAGTACTTC. This chain links TRBV19 with TRBJ2-7; the match to TRBD1 covers 8 bases. V gave up 4 bases and J gave up 3 bases; unmatched junction bases: 8. The CDR3 runs 15 residues. Germline values: CDR1 LNHDA, CDR2 SQIVND (reference sequence).

This chain uses TRBV5-5 with TRBJ2-5; D is unclear. CDR1 is SGHKS, CDR2 YYEKEE, per germline (reference sequence). This CDR3 contains 14 residues. V dropped 0 bases and J dropped 2 bases, with 8 bases sitting between them. CDR3 region: CASSLEWGQETQYF. CDR3 nucleotide sequence: TGTGCCAGCAGCTTGGAGTGGGGACAAGAGACCCAGTACTTC.